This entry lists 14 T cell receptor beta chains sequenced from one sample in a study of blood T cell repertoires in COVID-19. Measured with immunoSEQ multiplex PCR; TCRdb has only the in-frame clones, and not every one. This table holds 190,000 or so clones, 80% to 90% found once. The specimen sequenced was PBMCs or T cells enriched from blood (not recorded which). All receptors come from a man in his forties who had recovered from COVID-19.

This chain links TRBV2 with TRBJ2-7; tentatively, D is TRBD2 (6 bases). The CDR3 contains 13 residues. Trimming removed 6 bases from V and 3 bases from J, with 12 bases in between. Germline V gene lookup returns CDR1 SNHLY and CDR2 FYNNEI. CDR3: CASSLGGNYEQYF. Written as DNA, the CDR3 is TGTGCCAGCAGCCTTGGGGGGAACTACGAGCAGTACTTC.

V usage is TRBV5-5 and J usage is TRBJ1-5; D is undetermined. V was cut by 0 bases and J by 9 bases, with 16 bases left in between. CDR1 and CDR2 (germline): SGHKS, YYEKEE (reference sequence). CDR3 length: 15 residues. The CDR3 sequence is CASSLASAEPTPQHF. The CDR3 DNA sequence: TGTGCCAGCAGCTTGGCGTCGGCGGAACCTACGCCCCAGCATTTT. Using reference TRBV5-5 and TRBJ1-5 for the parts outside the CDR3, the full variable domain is DAGVTQSPTHLIKTRGQQVTLRCSPISGHKSVSWYQQVLGQGPQFIFQYYEKEERGRGNFPDRFSARQFPNYSSELNVNALLLGDSALYLCASSLASAEPTPQHFGDGTRLSIL.

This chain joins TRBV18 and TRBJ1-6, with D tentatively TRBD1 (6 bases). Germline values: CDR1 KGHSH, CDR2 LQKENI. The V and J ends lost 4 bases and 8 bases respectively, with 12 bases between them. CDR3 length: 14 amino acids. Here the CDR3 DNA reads TGTGCCAGCTCACTACAGGGTGGAGATTCACCCCTCCACTTT. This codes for CASSLQGGDSPLHF.

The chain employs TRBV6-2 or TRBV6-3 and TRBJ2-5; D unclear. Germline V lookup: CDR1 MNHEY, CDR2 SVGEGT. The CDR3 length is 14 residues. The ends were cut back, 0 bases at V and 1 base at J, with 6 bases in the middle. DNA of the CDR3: TGTGCCAGCAGTTACTCGAACGGCCAAGAGACCCAGTACTTC. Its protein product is CASSYSNGQETQYF.

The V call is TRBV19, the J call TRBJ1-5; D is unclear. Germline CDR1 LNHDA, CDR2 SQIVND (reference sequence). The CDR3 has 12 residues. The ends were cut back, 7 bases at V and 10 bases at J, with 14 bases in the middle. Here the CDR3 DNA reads TGTGCCAGTACCTACGGAGGAGATCCCCAGCATTTT. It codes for CASTYGGDPQHF. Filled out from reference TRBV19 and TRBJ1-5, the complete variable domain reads DGGITQSPKYLFRKEGQNVTLSCEQNLNHDAMYWYRQDPGQGLRLIYYSQIVNDFQKGDIAEGYSVSREKKESFPLTVTSAQKNPTAFYLCASTYGGDPQHFGDGTRLSIL.

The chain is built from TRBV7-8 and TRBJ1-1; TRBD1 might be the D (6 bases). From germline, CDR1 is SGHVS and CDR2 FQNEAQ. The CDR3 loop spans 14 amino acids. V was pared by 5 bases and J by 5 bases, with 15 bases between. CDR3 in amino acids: CASSTRGSGTEAFF. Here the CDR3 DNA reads TGTGCCAGCAGCACCAGGGGATCAGGGACTGAAGCTTTCTTT. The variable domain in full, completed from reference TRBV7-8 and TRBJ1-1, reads GAGVSQSPRYKVAKRGQDVALRCDPISGHVSLFWYQQALGQGPEFLTYFQNEAQLDKSGLPSDRFFAERPEGSVSTLKIQRTQQEDSAVYLCASSTRGSGTEAFFGQGTRLTVV.

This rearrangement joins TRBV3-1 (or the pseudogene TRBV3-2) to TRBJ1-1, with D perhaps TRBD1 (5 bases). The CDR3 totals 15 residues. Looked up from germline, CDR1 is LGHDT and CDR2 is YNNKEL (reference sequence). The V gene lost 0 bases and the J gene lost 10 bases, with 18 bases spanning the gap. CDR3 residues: CASSQDNAGRQGAFF. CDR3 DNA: TGTGCCAGCAGCCAAGATAACGCGGGACGGCAGGGAGCTTTCTTT.

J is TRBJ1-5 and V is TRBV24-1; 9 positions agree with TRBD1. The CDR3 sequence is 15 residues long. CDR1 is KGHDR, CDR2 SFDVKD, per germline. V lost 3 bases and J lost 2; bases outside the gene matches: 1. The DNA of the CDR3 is TGTGCCACCAGTGATCGGACAGGGGGCAATCAGCCCCAGCATTTT. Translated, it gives CATSDRTGGNQPQHF.

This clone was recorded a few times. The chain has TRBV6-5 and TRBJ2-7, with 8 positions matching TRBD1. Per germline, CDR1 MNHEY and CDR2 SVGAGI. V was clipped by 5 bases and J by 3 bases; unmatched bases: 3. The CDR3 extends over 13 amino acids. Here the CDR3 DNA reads TGTGCCAGCAGTACCGACAGGGGCTACGAGCAGTACTTC. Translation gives CASSTDRGYEQYF.

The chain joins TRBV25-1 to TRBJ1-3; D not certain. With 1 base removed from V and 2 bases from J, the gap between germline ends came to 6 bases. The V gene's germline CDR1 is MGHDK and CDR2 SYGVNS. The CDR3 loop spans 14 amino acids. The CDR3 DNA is TGTGCCAGCAGTGAATTCGGGGCTGGAAACACCATATATTTT. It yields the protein CASSEFGAGNTIYF.

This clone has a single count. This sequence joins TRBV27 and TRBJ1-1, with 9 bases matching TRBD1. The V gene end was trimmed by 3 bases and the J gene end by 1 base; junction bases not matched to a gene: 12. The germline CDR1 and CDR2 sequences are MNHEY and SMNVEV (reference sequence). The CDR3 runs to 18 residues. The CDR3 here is CASSFAGWDRVTNTEAFF. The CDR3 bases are TGTGCCAGCAGTTTCGCTGGTTGGGACAGGGTGACGAACACTGAAGCTTTCTTT.

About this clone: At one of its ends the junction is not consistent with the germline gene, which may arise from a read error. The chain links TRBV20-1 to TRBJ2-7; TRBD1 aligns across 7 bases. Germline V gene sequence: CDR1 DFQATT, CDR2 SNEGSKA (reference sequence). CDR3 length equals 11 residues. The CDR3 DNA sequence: TGCAGTGCCCGTCGACAGGGAGTTAATGGCTTC. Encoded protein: CSARRQGVNGF.

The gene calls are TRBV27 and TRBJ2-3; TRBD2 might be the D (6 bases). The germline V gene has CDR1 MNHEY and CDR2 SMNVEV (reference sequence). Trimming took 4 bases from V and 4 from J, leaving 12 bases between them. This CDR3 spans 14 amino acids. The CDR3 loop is CASSWGRGADTQYF. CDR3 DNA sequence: TGTGCCAGCAGTTGGGGCCGCGGGGCAGATACGCAGTATTTT.

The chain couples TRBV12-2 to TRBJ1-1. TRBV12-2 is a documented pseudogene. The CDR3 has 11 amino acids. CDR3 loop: CASLKASEAFF. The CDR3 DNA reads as TGTGCAAGTCTTAAAGCGTCCGAAGCTTTCTTT.